Below, 22 T cell receptor beta chains from the same sample are listed, as sequenced in a study of response to subunit inactivated influenza vaccine. TCRdb passed the RT-PCR reads through MiXCR, listing each CDR3 protein once. The table has some 500,000 distinct CDR3 sequences, approximately 16% seen once. The sequencing used CD4+ T cells sorted from PBMCs, collected less than 30 months after vaccination. These TCRs come from a man aged 50 to 75 who received an inactivated influenza vaccine.

This sequence joins TRBV24-1 and TRBJ2-1; 10 nucleotides line up with TRBD2. CDR1 and CDR2 (germline): KGHDR, SFDVKD. Germline trimming cut 3 bases from V and 2 bases from J; bases unmatched to any gene: 3. The CDR3 sequence is 16 residues long. This CDR3 reads CATSDAGTSAYNEQFF. CDR3 nucleotides: TGTGCCACCAGTGATGCCGGGACTAGCGCCTACAATGAGCAGTTCTTC.

The chain is built from TRBV3-1 and TRBJ2-5; weak D call: TRBD1 (5 bases). This CDR3 has 15 amino acids. Trimming shortened V by 3 bases and J by 1 base, and 12 bases separated the two germline ends. Germline lookup yields CDR1 LGHDT and CDR2 YNNKEL (reference sequence). This CDR3 is CASSHRQTVQETQYF. The CDR3 region has the DNA TGTGCCAGCAGCCATCGGCAGACAGTCCAAGAGACCCAGTACTTC.

Ten or more counts support this clonotype. The CDR3 DNA reads as TGTGCCAGCAGTTTTTGGGGACAGGGCTCCTACAATGAGCAGTTCTTC. Protein: CASSFWGQGSYNEQFF. The chain has TRBV12-3 or TRBV12-4 and TRBJ2-1; TRBD1 agrees at 9 bases. V was pared by 3 bases and J by 0 bases, with 3 bases of the junction left unmatched. This CDR3 region has 16 residues.

This clonotype was observed a few times. The chain joins TRBV10-3 to TRBJ2-5; 7 bases are shared with TRBD2. The J segment lost 5 bases and the V segment lost 8 bases, leaving 5 bases of the junction unmatched. This CDR3 region has 12 residues. Germline CDR1 and CDR2: ENHRY and SYGVKD. CDR3 region: CAIAGDLETQYF. The CDR3 region has the DNA TGTGCCATCGCGGGGGACTTGGAGACCCAGTACTTC.

This clonotype was observed many times. This sequence joins TRBV7-9 and TRBJ2-6; the D gene could be TRBD1 or TRBD2 (5 bases each). Germline CDR1 SEHNR, CDR2 FQNEAQ (reference sequence). The CDR3 runs to 16 residues. V shed 6 bases and J shed 0 bases, with 12 bases lying between them. CDR3 protein: CASRGDEGSGANVLTF. CDR3 coding DNA: TGTGCCAGCAGAGGGGATGAGGGCTCTGGGGCCAACGTCCTGACTTTC.

With respect to this clonotype: One end of the junction varies from germline; a read error may be responsible. This sequence joins TRBV3-1 and TRBJ2-7; no definite D call. The CDR3 consists of 14 residues. From germline, CDR1 is LGHDT and CDR2 YNNKEL (reference sequence). CDR3 coding DNA: TGTGCCAGCAGCTACGGGCCTGCCTCCTCCGAGCAGTACTTC. This codes for CASSYGPASSEQYF.

The gene calls are TRBV14 and TRBJ2-2, with 7 bases fitting TRBD2. The CDR3 is made up of 14 amino acids. V was clipped by 5 bases and J by 6 bases; unmatched bases: 6. Germline lookup yields CDR1 SGHDN and CDR2 FVKESK. CDR3 in amino acids: CASSYGAGSGELFF. In nucleotides, the CDR3 is TGTGCCAGCAGCTATGGAGCGGGATCCGGGGAGCTGTTTTTT.

In the case of this clonotype: Sequence at one end of the junction differs from germline and may be a read error. The chain couples TRBV14 to TRBJ2-5; TRBD1 or TRBD2 may be the D gene (5 bases each). The CDR3 consists of 11 residues. CDR1 and CDR2 from the germline V gene are SGHDN and FVKESK. CDR3 sequence reads: CASSQDGTQCF. Written as DNA, the CDR3 is TGTGCCAGCAGCCAAGATGGGACCCAGTGCTTC.

This clonotype was found a few times. This chain uses TRBV7-2 with TRBJ2-1; D is unresolved. Germline V lookup: CDR1 SGHTA, CDR2 FQGNSA. Deletions cut 5 bases from V and 7 bases from J, with 12 bases between. CDR3 length: 13 amino acids. The CDR3 bases are TGTGCCAGCAGCCTTGTTTTTTCTAATGAGCAGTTCTTC. This translates into CASSLVFSNEQFF.

This clonotype was recorded a few times. The gene calls are TRBV18 and TRBJ2-7; tentatively, D is TRBD1 (5 bases). V was clipped by 2 bases and J by 2 bases, with 10 bases between them. Germline-derived CDR1 and CDR2 are KGHSH and LQKENI. The CDR3 extends over 14 amino acids. Here the CDR3 reads CASSPSQGPYEQYF. In nucleotides, the CDR3 is TGTGCCAGCTCACCAAGCCAGGGTCCCTACGAGCAGTACTTC.

This clonotype has ten or more counts. V and J are TRBV24-1 and TRBJ2-1; perhaps D is TRBD1 or TRBD2 (5 bases each). The CDR3 has 13 amino acids. From germline, CDR1 is KGHDR and CDR2 SFDVKD. Trimming left V 1 base short and J 9 bases short, with 9 bases between. The CDR3, as DNA: TGTGCCACCAGTGATTTTGAGAGGGGTGAGCAGTTCTTC. Protein product: CATSDFERGEQFF.

V usage is TRBV18 and J usage is TRBJ1-5; D remains ambiguous. Trimming removed 2 bases from V and 2 bases from J, with 10 bases in between. The V gene's germline CDR1 is KGHSH and CDR2 LQKENI. The CDR3 length is 15 residues. The CDR3 DNA is TGTGCCAGCTCACCAGGGTCCAACCGCAATCAGCCCCAGCATTTT. Residues: CASSPGSNRNQPQHF.

The chain joins TRBV2 to TRBJ1-1; D is unresolved. Trimming took 7 bases from V and 5 from J, leaving 14 bases between them. From germline, CDR1 is SNHLY and CDR2 FYNNEI. The CDR3 covers 13 residues. CDR3 in DNA: TGTGCCAGCACGAGCGGGGAGGGTACTGAAGCTTTCTTT. It codes for CASTSGEGTEAFF.

This clonotype was seen only a few times. This chain links TRBV7-2 with TRBJ2-1, with D unresolved. The CDR3 runs 11 residues. The germline V gene encodes CDR1 SGHTA and CDR2 FQGNSA. Deletions cut 5 bases from V and 10 bases from J, with 9 bases between. The DNA for the CDR3 is TGTGCCAGCAGCCATCAATTAGAGCAGTTCTTC. Amino acids: CASSHQLEQFF.

This clonotype was counted ten times or more. V usage is TRBV7-9 and J usage is TRBJ2-1; 10 nucleotides line up with TRBD2. The germline gives CDR1 SEHNR, CDR2 FQNEAQ (reference sequence). With V trimmed by 5 bases and J by 2 bases, 9 bases remained unmatched. The CDR3 length is 17 residues. CDR3 in DNA: TGTGCCAGCAGCCCTTTAGCGGGAGGACTGCCCTACAATGAGCAGTTCTTC. Translated: CASSPLAGGLPYNEQFF.

This clonotype appeared a few times. The V gene is TRBV4-3, the J gene TRBJ2-7; 9 bases map to TRBD1. Losses at the gene ends were 4 bases for V and 3 bases for J; bases not matched to a gene: 7. The CDR3 totals 15 residues. Germline V CDR1 and CDR2: LGHNA, YSLEER. CDR3 loop: CASSLTRQGVYEQYF. The CDR3 DNA is TGCGCCAGCAGCCTCACTAGACAGGGGGTCTACGAGCAGTACTTC.

The chain has TRBV3-1 and TRBJ2-5, with D perhaps TRBD1 (6 bases). Trimming removed 5 bases at V and 3 bases at J, with 13 bases between. Germline CDR1 reads LGHDT; CDR2 reads YNNKEL (reference sequence). The CDR3 contains 14 residues. CDR3 DNA sequence: TGTGCCAGCAGCGTCTGGACAGACGAAGAGACCCAGTACTTC. It translates to CASSVWTDEETQYF.

In its sample, this clonotype was seen a few times. The chain has TRBV29-1 and TRBJ2-5; D unresolved. This CDR3 has 14 amino acids. Trimming took off 4 bases at V and 5 bases at J, with 17 bases between the two ends. Germline V CDR1 and CDR2: SQVTM, ANQGSEA. The DNA for the CDR3 is TGCAGCGTTGGTCGGCAACGAGGAATTGAGACCCAGTACTTC. Translated: CSVGRQRGIETQYF.

This clonotype has just a few counts. The J gene is TRBJ2-5, the V gene TRBV6-2 or TRBV6-3; D is possibly TRBD1 (5 bases). Looked up from germline, CDR1 is MNHEY and CDR2 is SVGEGT. This CDR3 is 12 amino acids long. V lost 2 bases and J 4 bases, leaving 5 bases between the germline ends. The CDR3 DNA sequence: TGTGCCAGCAGTTACAGGGGAGAGACCCAGTACTTC. Translated: CASSYRGETQYF.

This clonotype turned up a few times. This chain links TRBV28 with TRBJ1-5, with 7 bases that match TRBD1. CDR3 length equals 13 residues. V shed 4 bases, J shed 7 bases, and the junction held 4 bases outside the gene matches. Looked up from germline, CDR1 is MDHEN and CDR2 is SYDVKM. CDR3 nucleotides: TGTGCCAGCAGTTCCAACAGGGGACAGCCCCAGCATTTT. Encoded protein: CASSSNRGQPQHF.

This clonotype has more than one count but fewer than ten. The rearrangement joins TRBV7-2 to TRBJ2-7, with TRBD2 matching over 12 bases. This CDR3 region has 14 residues. Germline V gene sequence: CDR1 SGHTA, CDR2 FQGNSA. J lost 6 bases, V lost 3 bases, and 3 bases had no gene match. The CDR3 DNA is TGTGCCAGCAGCTTGACTAGCGGGAGTTCCGAGCAGTACTTC. This translates into CASSLTSGSSEQYF.

The chain recombines TRBV7-2 with TRBJ2-5; weak D call: TRBD2 (6 bases). CDR3 length equals 15 residues. Germline V lookup: CDR1 SGHTA, CDR2 FQGNSA. V gave up 0 bases and J gave up 0 bases, with 8 bases separating them. Written as DNA, the CDR3 is TGTGCCAGCAGCTTAGCTGGGGGGTACCAAGAGACCCAGTACTTC. This translates into CASSLAGGYQETQYF.